This is a list of T cell receptor beta chains from one sample in a study of CD8+CD57+ T cells in acquired aplastic anemia. TCRdb reanalysed the reads using MiXCR and keeps one entry per CDR3 protein. In the table there are some 170,000 distinct CDR3 sequences, 70% to 80% of which are singletons. Sequenced material: sorted CD4+, CD8+, or CD8+CD57+ T cells (not recorded which) from PBMCs. The receptors were gathered from a human donor with aplastic anemia. Each CDR3 is given with its conserved first and last residue. D genes are given only for firm matches. Size values are once, few and many counts, or a class for expanded clones, and some rows have none.

D: .
J: TRBJ2-7
V: TRBV15
size: .
DNA: TGTGCCACCAGCCCCGACATTGCCTACGAGCAGTACTTC
CDR3: CATSPDIAYEQYF

D: TRBD1
J: TRBJ2-7
V: TRBV5-1
size: once
DNA: TGCGCCAGCAGCTTGAGTCCGGGACAGGACTACGAGCAGTACTTC
CDR3: CASSLSPGQDYEQYF

D: .
J: TRBJ1-2
V: TRBV9
size: .
DNA: TGCGCCAGCAGCCCCGGACCCGGGGACTATGGCTACACCTTC
CDR3: CASSPGPGDYGYTF

D: TRBD2
J: TRBJ2-7
V: TRBV20-1
size: .
DNA: TGCAGTGCTATCAATCGACTAGCGGGGGAGCAGTACTTC
CDR3: CSAINRLAGEQYF

D: .
J: TRBJ1-6
V: TRBV6-5
size: .
DNA: TGTGCCAGCAGCCAAGGAGGACAGCTCTATAATTCACCCCTCCACTTT
CDR3: CASSQGGQLYNSPLHF

D: .
J: TRBJ1-5
V: TRBV7-6
size: few
DNA: TGTGCCAGCAGCCCGACACAAGAGGTCCATCAGCCCCAGCATTTT
CDR3: CASSPTQEVHQPQHF

D: TRBD1
J: TRBJ2-1
V: TRBV6-4
size: many
DNA: TGTGCCAGCAGTGAGGAACAGGGGGCCTACAATGAGCAGTTCTTC
CDR3: CASSEEQGAYNEQFF

D: .
J: TRBJ2-3
V: TRBV11-2
size: .
DNA: TGTGCCAGCAGCTGGCGGGGTGGCGGAAGCACAGGTACGCAGTATTTT
CDR3: CASSWRGGGSTGTQYF

D: TRBD2
J: TRBJ2-3
V: TRBV7-3
size: .
DNA: TGTGCCAGCAGCCCACAGGGGACTAGCCTTGGTGATACGCAGTATTTT
CDR3: CASSPQGTSLGDTQYF

D: .
J: TRBJ2-3
V: TRBV6-4
size: .
DNA: TGTGCCAGCAGTGAGCAGGGCGCGGGGGATACGCAGTATTTT
CDR3: CASSEQGAGDTQYF

D: .
J: TRBJ1-1
V: TRBV20-1
size: .
DNA: TGCAGTGCTAGAAAGTGGAACACTGAAGCTTTCTTT
CDR3: CSARKWNTEAFF

D: .
J: TRBJ1-3
V: TRBV20-1
size: .
DNA: TGCAGTGCACCGACGGGGGCGAGAAACACCATATATTTT
CDR3: CSAPTGARNTIYF

D: .
J: TRBJ2-5
V: TRBV6-5
size: .
DNA: TGTGCCAGCAGTTACTCGAACCAGGGCCAAGAGACCCAGTACTTC
CDR3: CASSYSNQGQETQYF

D: TRBD1
J: TRBJ1-1
V: TRBV7-9
size: .
DNA: TGTGCCAGCAGCCCATCGGGACAGGGGAACACTGAAGCTTTCTTT
CDR3: CASSPSGQGNTEAFF

D: .
J: TRBJ2-2
V: TRBV20-1
size: .
DNA: TGCAGTGCTAGTAGAGGGGATCCGTACGACACCGGGGAGCTGTCTTTT
CDR3: CSASRGDPYDTGELSF

D: .
J: TRBJ2-2
V: TRBV7-3
size: .
DNA: TGTGCCAGCAGCTTCCAGTTGTCCGGGGAGCTGTTTTTT
CDR3: CASSFQLSGELFF

D: .
J: TRBJ2-7
V: TRBV12-3/TRBV12-4
size: few
DNA: TGTGCCATCAGTGAGTCTAACAGTCCGGGGCAGTACTTC
CDR3: CAISESNSPGQYF

D: TRBD2
J: TRBJ2-1
V: TRBV5-1
size: .
DNA: TGCGCCAGCAGATCTCCCGGGCTAGCGGGAGGCGGTGAGCAGTTCTTC
CDR3: CASRSPGLAGGGEQFF

D: .
J: TRBJ2-2
V: TRBV2
size: .
DNA: TGTGCCAGCAGTGATCCCGGGGAGCTGTTTTTT
CDR3: CASSDPGELFF

D: .
J: TRBJ2-7
V: TRBV11-1
size: .
DNA: TGTGCCAGCAGCCCGTCAACCCCCTACGAGCGGTACTTC
CDR3: CASSPSTPYERYF

D: .
J: TRBJ2-5
V: TRBV20-1
size: few
DNA: TGCAGTGCCCGAGGCCGGGAAGAGACCCAGTACTTC
CDR3: CSARGREETQYF

D: .
J: TRBJ2-1
V: TRBV7-9
size: .
DNA: TGTGCCAGCAGCTTCCCGAACAATGGGCAGTTCTTC
CDR3: CASSFPNNGQFF

D: .
J: TRBJ2-1
V: TRBV27
size: few
DNA: TGTGCCAGCAGCCTAGGGCACAATGAGCAGTTCTTC
CDR3: CASSLGHNEQFF

D: .
J: TRBJ2-7
V: TRBV20-1
size: few
DNA: TGCAGTCCCCACAGGGACGAGCAGTACTTC
CDR3: CSPHRDEQYF

D: .
J: TRBJ1-1
V: TRBV7-6
size: .
DNA: TGTGCCAGCAGTTTCATTTCGGGGGACACTGAAGCTTTCTTT
CDR3: CASSFISGDTEAFF

D: .
J: TRBJ2-7
V: TRBV20-1
size: few
DNA: TGCAGTGCCCCCTCGAATCTCAACGAGCAGTACTTC
CDR3: CSAPSNLNEQYF

D: TRBD1
J: TRBJ2-7
V: TRBV24-1
size: few
DNA: TGTGCCACCAGTGACGGGACAGGCCCCTACGAGCAGTACTTC
CDR3: CATSDGTGPYEQYF

D: TRBD1
J: TRBJ1-6
V: TRBV2
size: .
DNA: TGTGCCAGCAGTGCCAGGGGGCGTTCACCCCTCCACTTT
CDR3: CASSARGRSPLHF

D: .
J: TRBJ2-7
V: TRBV10-1
size: once
DNA: TGCGCCAGCAGCCCTGGGAATTCCTACGAGCAGTACTTC
CDR3: CASSPGNSYEQYF

D: TRBD1
J: TRBJ1-2
V: TRBV5-1
size: .
DNA: TGCGCCAGCAGCTTGACAGGGGGGAGAGGCTACACCTTC
CDR3: CASSLTGGRGYTF

D: TRBD1
J: TRBJ2-7
V: TRBV20-1
size: few
DNA: TGCAGTGCTAGGGACAGGGACGAGCAGTACTTC
CDR3: CSARDRDEQYF

D: .
J: TRBJ2-1
V: TRBV7-4
size: .
DNA: TGTGCCAGCAGCCCCCAGAGCTCCTACAATGAGCAGTTCTTC
CDR3: CASSPQSSYNEQFF

D: TRBD2
J: TRBJ2-2
V: TRBV9
size: .
DNA: TGTGCCAGCAGCGAAGGACTAGCGGGGGAGCTGTTTTTT
CDR3: CASSEGLAGELFF

D: TRBD2
J: TRBJ2-2
V: TRBV29-1
size: .
DNA: TGCAGCGTTGTACTAGCGTCCGGGGAGCTGTTTTTT
CDR3: CSVVLASGELFF

D: .
J: TRBJ2-7
V: TRBV24-1
size: .
DNA: TGTGCCACCGGCGGTATAGAGGGGGACGAGCAGTACTTC
CDR3: CATGGIEGDEQYF